This TCR beta chain is from a study of CD8 T cells in Susac syndrome. Germline lookup yields CDR1 MGHDK and CDR2 SYGVNS. V shed 8 bases, J shed 2 bases, and the junction held 2 bases outside the gene matches. This CDR3 comprises 12 residues. An input of roughly 0.45 to 1 ug of RNA was subjected to reverse transcription using random hexamers. immunoSEQ multiplex PCR amplified TCR beta CDR3 across 54 Vbeta, 13 Jbeta. TCRdb processed the immunoSEQ multiplex PCR reads anew with MiXCR; each CDR3 protein has one entry. This sample carries some 300,000 distinct CDR3 sequences, 65% to 90% of them seen once, and the ten largest clones take around 0.2%. This clonotype occurred a few times. The T cells that were sequenced for TCR beta were CD8+ and CD4+ cells from blood. In the multiple sclerosis control group, patients were treatment-naive and had stable or active relapsing-remitting disease. FACS enriched CD8+ TEMRA cells, while bulk CD8+ and CD4+ were negatively isolated.

Sequencing was performed on CD8+ T cells from PBMCs. J is TRBJ2-5 and V is TRBV25-1; 7 bases agree with TRBD2. The sequence was obtained from a human donor with multiple sclerosis. Here the CDR3 DNA reads TGTGCCAGCGGGGGGGGGCAAGAGACCCAGTACTTC. Protein sequence: CASGGGQETQYF.